The subject of this entry is one TCR beta chain. Sequenced by immunoSEQ multiplex PCR; TCRdb stores in-frame clones only, minus some. Here the sample spans about 170,000 clones, around 83% being singletons. Participants' reported clinical history set cohort assignment. This specimen belongs to a study of blood T cell repertoires in COVID-19. The clonotype was recovered from a woman aged 45-60 years in a cohort exposed to, infected with or recovered from COVID-19 (not recorded which). Sample: PBMCs or T cells enriched from blood (not recorded which).

Here the CDR3 DNA reads TGTGCCAGCAGCTTGGCCGGGACTAGCGGGCGCGCAGATACGCAGTATTTT. Its translation is CASSLAGTSGRADTQYF. The J gene is TRBJ2-3, the V gene TRBV5-5, with 12 bases lining up with TRBD2. Per the germline V gene, CDR1 is SGHKS and CDR2 is YYEKEE (reference sequence). The V segment lost 0 bases and the J segment 4 bases; nucleotides outside the gene matches: 6. The CDR3 totals 17 residues.